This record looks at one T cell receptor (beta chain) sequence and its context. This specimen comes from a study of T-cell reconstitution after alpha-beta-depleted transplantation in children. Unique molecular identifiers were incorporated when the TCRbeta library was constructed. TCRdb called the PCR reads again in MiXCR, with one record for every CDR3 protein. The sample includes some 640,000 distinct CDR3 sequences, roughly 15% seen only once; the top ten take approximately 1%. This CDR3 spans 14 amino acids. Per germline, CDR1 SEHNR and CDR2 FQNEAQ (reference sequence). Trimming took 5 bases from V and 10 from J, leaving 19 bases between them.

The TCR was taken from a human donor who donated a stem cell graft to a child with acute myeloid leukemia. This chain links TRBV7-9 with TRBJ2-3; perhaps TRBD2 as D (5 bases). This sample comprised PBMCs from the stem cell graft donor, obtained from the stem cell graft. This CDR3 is CASSPRTEWGAQYF. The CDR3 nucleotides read TGTGCCAGCAGCCCCCGGACCGAGTGGGGAGCGCAGTATTTT. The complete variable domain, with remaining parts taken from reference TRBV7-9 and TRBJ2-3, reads DTGVSQNPRHKITKRGQNVTFRCDPISEHNRLYWYRQTLGQGPEFLTYFQNEAQLEKSRLLSDRFSAERPKGSFSTLEIQRTEQGDSAMYLCASSPRTEWGAQYFGPGTRLTVL.